The 22 T cell receptor beta chains below were found in one sample sequenced in a study of neurological immune-mediated disorders. TCRdb independently ran MiXCR on the 5' RACE reads; one entry per CDR3 protein. The sample yields tens of thousands of distinct CDR3 sequences, roughly 3.5% seen once. Sequencing input: PBMCs. The source is a woman in her 30s with multiple sclerosis.

This clonotype was seen repeatedly, ten times or more. CDR3 sequence reads: CASSLGTGAEKLFF. DNA for the CDR3: TGTGCCAGCAGCTTAGGGACGGGGGCTGAAAAACTGTTTTTT. The chain links TRBV7-9 to TRBJ1-4; possible D gene TRBD1, 6 bases. This CDR3 is built from 14 residues. V shed 1 base and J shed 7 bases, with 10 bases lying between them. CDR1 and CDR2 from the germline V gene are SEHNR and FQNEAQ (reference sequence).

This clonotype turned up a few times. The chain recombines TRBV14 with TRBJ2-7; D remains ambiguous. Per germline, CDR1 SGHDN and CDR2 FVKESK. V lost 5 bases and J 6 bases, leaving 8 bases between the germline ends. This CDR3 contains 11 residues. This CDR3 is CASSKAVEQYF. Here the CDR3 DNA reads TGTGCCAGCAGCAAGGCCGTCGAGCAGTACTTC. The full variable domain, in which reference TRBV14 and TRBJ2-7 provide the parts outside the CDR3, is EAGVTQFPSHSVIEKGQTVTLRCDPISGHDNLYWYRRVMGKEIKFLLHFVKESKQDESGMPNNRFLAERTGGTYSTLKVQPAELEDSGVYFCASSKAVEQYFGPGTRLTVT.

A note on this clonotype: One base away lies a much larger clone, so this may be a sequencing read error. The rearrangement uses TRBV21-1 and TRBJ2-2; TRBD1 reflects the table's D call only, with no check against the DNA. TRBV21-1 constitutes a pseudogene. The CDR3 extends over 13 amino acids. The CDR3 DNA is TGTGCCAGCAGCACGCGGGGCTGCGGGGAGATGTTTTTT. Amino acids: CASSTRGCGEMFF.

This clonotype was counted many times. A much larger clone lies a single base off, so this may be a read error. V gene TRBV9 combines with J gene TRBJ2-7; the D is unclear. Looked up from germline, CDR1 is SGDLS and CDR2 is YYNGEE. The germline V and J ends were trimmed by 4 bases and 7 bases, with 12 bases remaining between them. This CDR3 is built from 12 residues. CDR3 loop: CASSQLGLEQYF. The CDR3 DNA reads as TGTGCCAGCAGCCAACTGGGTTTAGAGCAGTACTTC.

This clonotype was observed at least ten times. This chain links TRBV6-5 with TRBJ1-2; 12 positions agree with TRBD1. Germline lookup yields CDR1 MNHEY and CDR2 SVGAGI. The CDR3 length is 18 residues. Trimming at V came to 0 bases and at J to 4 bases, leaving 9 bases not matched to a gene. CDR3 in amino acids: CASSYSGGQGASGYGYTF. CDR3 bases: TGTGCCAGCAGTTACTCGGGGGGACAGGGGGCTTCTGGCTATGGCTACACCTTC.

By frequency in the sample, this clonotype is medium-sized (0.01 to 0.1%). The V and J genes are TRBV9 and TRBJ2-1; 8 nucleotides align to TRBD1. The CDR3 has 15 amino acids. With 6 bases clipped from V and 0 bases from J, the junction kept 5 bases outside the gene matches. The germline V gene has CDR1 SGDLS and CDR2 YYNGEE. As DNA, the CDR3 is TGTGCCAGCACAAGACAGGGGAACTCCTACAATGAGCAGTTCTTC. Translated, it gives CASTRQGNSYNEQFF.

This clonotype showed up many times. For the CDR3, the DNA is TGCGCCAGCAGCCCGGACGGTTCACCCCTCCACTTT. It codes for CASSPDGSPLHF. The chain combines TRBV5-1 with TRBJ1-6; D is ambiguous. Germline V lookup: CDR1 SGHRS, CDR2 YFSETQ. Trimming took 4 bases from V and 9 from J, leaving 8 bases between them. The CDR3 sequence is 12 residues long.

This clonotype was observed at least ten times. This sequence joins TRBV4-1 and TRBJ2-7; 9 nucleotides match TRBD2. Germline values: CDR1 MGHRA, CDR2 YSYEKL. This CDR3 has 16 residues. V gave up 4 bases and J gave up 4 bases; unmatched junction bases: 11. The CDR3 is CASSRIGGGASYEQYF. The CDR3 DNA sequence: TGCGCCAGCAGCCGTATTGGCGGGGGGGCCTCATACGAGCAGTACTTC.

There are many counts of this clonotype. The CDR3 protein is CASSLLGGGEQYF. CDR3 coding DNA: TGCGCCAGCAGCTTGTTAGGGGGCGGCGAGCAGTACTTC. J is TRBJ2-7 and V is TRBV5-1, with TRBD1 identical over 7 bases. V dropped 1 base and J dropped 6; count of bases not matched to a gene: 4. The CDR3 runs to 13 residues. Per germline, CDR1 SGHRS and CDR2 YFSETQ.

At least ten counts were recorded for this clonotype. CDR3 sequence reads: CSAHSPSMGHNEQFF. The CDR3 bases are TGCAGTGCTCACAGCCCTAGCATGGGGCACAATGAGCAGTTCTTC. The gene calls are TRBV20-1 and TRBJ2-1; D could derive from TRBD1 or TRBD2 (5 bases each). The germline V gene encodes CDR1 DFQATT and CDR2 SNEGSKA (reference sequence). CDR3 length equals 15 residues. The V and J ends lost 5 bases and 5 bases respectively, with 19 bases between them.

In this sample, this clonotype turned up many times. This rearrangement joins TRBV20-1 to TRBJ1-4; no definite D call. This CDR3 has 14 residues. The V gene lost 1 base and the J gene lost 5 bases, with 11 bases spanning the gap. Germline V gene data show CDR1 as DFQATT and CDR2 as SNEGSKA (reference sequence). The CDR3 coding sequence is TGCAGTGCTAGAGTAAGGGTGTCCAATGAAAAACTGTTTTTT. Translated, it gives CSARVRVSNEKLFF.

The table lists this clonotype with many counts. V usage is TRBV24-1 and J usage is TRBJ1-2; weak D call: TRBD1 (6 bases). The V end lost 6 bases, the J end lost 7 bases, and 14 bases lay between the germline ends. This CDR3 contains 13 residues. Germline V gene data show CDR1 as KGHDR and CDR2 as SFDVKD. CDR3 region: CATSNQRGAGYTF. Here the CDR3 DNA reads TGTGCCACCAGTAACCAACGGGGGGCTGGCTACACCTTC.

This clonotype was seen ten or more times. At one end the junction does not follow the germline gene, possibly because of a read error. V is TRBV10-3 and J is TRBJ1-6, with D unresolved. Per germline, CDR1 ENHRY and CDR2 SYGVKD. There are 13 residues in the CDR3. CDR3 region: CAISESKGSPLNF. CDR3 sequence (DNA): TGTGCCATCAGTGAGTCGAAGGGTTCACCCCTCAACTTT.

In this sample, this clonotype turned up many times. The V gene is TRBV7-2, the J gene TRBJ2-1; 7 bases fit TRBD2. With 1 base clipped from V and 4 bases from J, the junction kept 7 bases outside the gene matches. Germline assignment: CDR1 SGHTA and CDR2 FQGNSA. The CDR3 totals 16 residues. In nucleotides, the CDR3 is TGTGCCAGCAGCTTAGTAGGTAGCGGGCCGTACAATGAGCAGTTCTTC. It codes for CASSLVGSGPYNEQFF.

This clonotype has at least ten counts. The V and J genes are TRBV7-9 and TRBJ1-1, with D perhaps matching TRBD1 (5 bases). Trimming pared 5 bases from V and 1 base from J, leaving 8 bases between. The CDR3 is 13 amino acids. The germline CDR1 and CDR2 sequences are SEHNR and FQNEAQ (reference sequence). CDR3 in amino acids: CASSRGQNTEAFF. DNA for the CDR3: TGTGCCAGCAGCAGAGGACAGAACACTGAAGCTTTCTTT. The variable domain in full, completed from reference TRBV7-9 and TRBJ1-1, reads DTGVSQNPRHKITKRGQNVTFRCDPISEHNRLYWYRQTLGQGPEFLTYFQNEAQLEKSRLLSDRFSAERPKGSFSTLEIQRTEQGDSAMYLCASSRGQNTEAFFGQGTRLTVV.

This clonotype appeared many times. The V call is TRBV20-1, the J call TRBJ2-3, with D possibly matching TRBD2 (6 bases). Between the trimmed V and J ends, which lost 0 bases and 0 bases, there was a span of 10 bases. Germline CDR1 is DFQATT and CDR2 is SNEGSKA (reference sequence). There are 15 residues in the CDR3. CDR3 nucleotide sequence: TGCAGTGCTAGAGATGGGAGGTCTAGCACAGATACGCAGTATTTT. Translating it yields CSARDGRSSTDTQYF.

This clonotype has at least ten counts. The chain links TRBV25-1 to TRBJ2-3; a weak D match, TRBD2 (5 bases). The V gene lost 5 bases and the J gene lost 4 bases, with 22 bases spanning the gap. The CDR3 runs to 17 residues. Germline-derived CDR1 and CDR2 are MGHDK and SYGVNS. In DNA, the CDR3 is TGTGCCAGCAGTAAATTCGCGGGTCTCCTTGTCGCAGATACGCAGTATTTT. This encodes CASSKFAGLLVADTQYF.

The chain has TRBV20-1 and TRBJ1-1, with TRBD1 identical over 7 bases. Germline V gives CDR1 DFQATT, CDR2 SNEGSKA (reference sequence). The CDR3 covers 14 residues. V shed 6 bases, J shed 0 bases, and the junction held 7 bases outside the gene matches. The CDR3 loop reads CSAQGGSMNTEAFF. CDR3 nucleotides: TGCAGTGCCCAGGGGGGCTCAATGAACACTGAAGCTTTCTTT.

Ten or more counts support this clonotype. This rearrangement joins TRBV20-1 to TRBJ2-3; 11 bases line up with TRBD2. The V gene end was trimmed by 4 bases and the J gene end by 6 bases; junction bases not matched to a gene: 6. CDR3 length: 14 residues. Germline assignment: CDR1 DFQATT and CDR2 SNEGSKA (reference sequence). Here the CDR3 reads CSAILAGVVDTQYF. The CDR3 DNA reads as TGCAGTGCTATACTAGCGGGAGTGGTGGATACGCAGTATTTT.

This clonotype was seen many times. The chain links TRBV6-6 to TRBJ2-1; weak D call: TRBD2 (6 bases). Per germline, CDR1 MNHNY and CDR2 SVGAGI (reference sequence). There are 13 residues in the CDR3. V was trimmed by 5 bases and J by 3 bases, leaving 8 bases between them. This CDR3 reads CASSGTHYNEQFF. CDR3 coding DNA: TGTGCCAGCAGTGGGACTCACTACAATGAGCAGTTCTTC.

This clonotype was seen ten or more times. The V and J genes are TRBV10-3 and TRBJ1-3, with TRBD1 matching 8 bases. The V segment lost 6 bases and the J segment 0 bases; nucleotides outside the gene matches: 7. The germline gives CDR1 ENHRY, CDR2 SYGVKD. The CDR3 loop spans 16 amino acids. The CDR3 DNA reads as TGTGCCATCAGGGACAGGGAGGGCATCTCTGGAAACACCATATATTTT. It specifies CAIRDREGISGNTIYF.

This clonotype was seen a few times. It may be a read error: a sequence one base away is much more abundant. This chain connects TRBV7-8 to TRBJ2-4, with D tentatively TRBD1 or TRBD2 (5 bases each). V lost 2 bases and J 9 bases, leaving 17 bases between the germline ends. The CDR3 spans 15 residues. Germline CDR1 and CDR2: SGHVS and FQNEAQ. Here the CDR3 DNA reads TGTGCCAGCAGCTTAAGAGGGGCGAATTCGGGCATTCAGTACTTC. Translating gives CASSLRGANSGIQYF. Based on the CDR3 plus reference TRBV7-8 and TRBJ2-4, the full variable domain is GAGVSQSPRYKVAKRGQDVALRCDPISGHVSLFWYQQALGQGPEFLTYFQNEAQLDKSGLPSDRFFAERPEGSVSTLKIQRTQQEDSAVYLCASSLRGANSGIQYFGAGTRLSVL.